Each of the 10 T cell receptor beta chains below was sequenced from the same sample in a study of T cell changes during pregnancy in multiple sclerosis. Generated by immunoSEQ multiplex PCR, the TCRdb table keeps only in-frame clones and is missing some. The sample has more than 25,000 clones; roughly 87% are singletons. The starting material was CD8+ T cells from peripheral blood mononuclear cells, obtained in the first trimester of pregnancy. All receptors come from a female donor with multiple sclerosis, enrolled in a pregnancy study.

Only one count was recorded for this clone. The CDR3 region has the DNA TGTGCCAGCAGCTTAGACCCCCGGGGGGACAATGAGCAGTTCTTC. It encodes CASSLDPRGDNEQFF. V gene TRBV11-2 combines with J gene TRBJ2-1, with 7 bases lining up with TRBD2. Germline V gene lookup returns CDR1 SGHAT and CDR2 FQNNGV. The CDR3 totals 15 residues. V trimming: 0 bases; J trimming: 5 bases; junction bases outside the gene matches: 4.

Points on this clone: Other DNA sequences in the same sample also yield this CDR3. The CDR3 here is CASSIDSSSGNTIYF. As DNA, the CDR3 is TGTGCCAGTAGTATTGACAGCTCCTCTGGAAACACCATATATTTT. The V gene is TRBV19, the J gene TRBJ1-3; weak D call: TRBD1 (5 bases). The CDR3 consists of 15 residues. The V end was cut by 3 bases, the J end by 0 bases, with 9 bases between. In germline, CDR1 is LNHDA, CDR2 SQIVND (reference sequence). The variable domain in full, with the rest retrieved from reference TRBV19 and TRBJ1-3, is DGGITQSPKYLFRKEGQNVTLSCEQNLNHDAMYWYRQDPGQGLRLIYYSQIVNDFQKGDIAEGYSVSREKKESFPLTVTSAQKNPTAFYLCASSIDSSSGNTIYFGEGSWLTVV.

J is TRBJ2-1 and V is TRBV6-1; D might be TRBD1 (5 bases). V lost 1 base and J lost 6, with 13 bases in between. Per germline, CDR1 MNHNS and CDR2 SASEGT. This CDR3 has 15 residues. The CDR3 loop reads CASSEVVGESNEQFF. The CDR3 bases are TGTGCCAGCAGTGAAGTGGTAGGGGAAAGCAATGAGCAGTTCTTC.

The chain employs TRBV11-3 and TRBJ2-7; 7 bases match TRBD1. V lost 7 bases, J lost 2 bases, and 5 bases stayed unmatched. In germline, CDR1 is SGHNT, CDR2 YENEEA. This CDR3 is 13 amino acids long. CDR3 loop: CASTHRGTYEQYF. Here the CDR3 DNA reads TGTGCCAGCACACACAGGGGAACCTACGAGCAGTACTTC.

The chain is built from TRBV6-4 and TRBJ1-5, with D possibly matching TRBD1 (6 bases). The CDR3 is made up of 14 amino acids. Trimming removed 5 bases from V and 5 bases from J, with 13 bases in between. Germline V gene sequence: CDR1 MRHNA, CDR2 SNTAGT. CDR3 residues: CASSKDSGHQPQHF. CDR3 sequence (DNA): TGTGCCAGCAGTAAGGACAGCGGACATCAGCCCCAGCATTTT.

The chain carries TRBV4-3 and TRBJ1-4; D unclear. The CDR3 extends over 16 amino acids. With 0 bases removed from V and 7 bases from J, the gap between germline ends came to 15 bases. Germline-derived CDR1 and CDR2 are LGHNA and YSLEER. Here the CDR3 reads CASSQDTLYYGEKLFF. The CDR3 nucleotides read TGCGCCAGCAGCCAAGACACATTATACTATGGTGAAAAACTGTTTTTT.

The V and J genes are TRBV6-1 and TRBJ2-2; 13 bases align to TRBD2. The CDR3 covers 18 residues. The J segment lost 0 bases and the V segment lost 2 bases, leaving 3 bases of the junction unmatched. From germline, CDR1 is MNHNS and CDR2 SASEGT. As DNA, the CDR3 is TGTGCCAGCAGTGAAACGGGACTAGCGGGGCCGAACACCGGGGAGCTGTTTTTT. Protein product: CASSETGLAGPNTGELFF.

This clone has only one observation. The V gene is TRBV6-5, the J gene TRBJ2-7; D uncertain. The CDR3 contains 15 residues. Per the germline V gene, CDR1 is MNHEY and CDR2 is SVGAGI. With 0 bases removed from V and 2 bases from J, the gap between germline ends came to 11 bases. In nucleotides, the CDR3 is TGTGCCAGCAGTTACTCGATTGGGCCTGCCTACGAGCAGTACTTC. As protein: CASSYSIGPAYEQYF.

The chain joins TRBV28 to TRBJ2-5, with D unresolved. The CDR3 sequence is 14 residues long. The germline V gene encodes CDR1 MDHEN and CDR2 SYDVKM. Deletions cut 5 bases from V and 5 bases from J, with 15 bases between. The CDR3 DNA sequence: TGTGCCAGCAGTCTCACGGTGAAATCGGAGACCCAGTACTTC. Amino acid sequence: CASSLTVKSETQYF.

The rearrangement joins TRBV27 to TRBJ2-3, with TRBD2 identical over 8 bases. Trimming took 6 bases from V and 2 from J; bases not matched to a gene: 10. The CDR3 length is 16 residues. In germline, CDR1 is MNHEY, CDR2 SMNVEV (reference sequence). CDR3 sequence: CASSSYSGEDTDTQYF. In DNA form, the CDR3 reads TGTGCCAGCAGCTCCTATAGCGGGGAGGACACAGATACGCAGTATTTT.